This entry describes one TCR beta chain. The antigen is undetermined. Trimming took 10 bases from V and 5 from J; bases not matched to a gene: 13. Per the germline V gene, CDR1 is MNHNY and CDR2 is SVGAGI (reference sequence). The CDR3 has 14 residues. A single record per CDR3 protein comes from TCRdb applying MiXCR to the reads. This repertoire shows approximately 730,000 distinct CDR3 sequences, around a third found once; its top ten account for 15% to 20%. The sample is drawn from a study of T cell repertoires in cytomegalovirus infection. This sequence originates from a human donor in good health (CMV status not recorded). Some clones in this sample may be carry-over from other donors' samples. Source: cultured PBMCs, taken from culture after CMV antigen stimulation. The chain joins TRBV6-6 to TRBJ1-2, with 7 bases lining up with TRBD1. CDR3 residues: CATAPTGTAYGYTF. The CDR3 coding sequence is TGTGCCACCGCACCGACCGGGACAGCGTATGGCTACACCTTC.